The clone carrying this T cell receptor beta chain was recorded a few times. Its specificity is unknown. This CDR3 is built from 15 residues. V lost 3 bases and J 8 bases, leaving 17 bases between the germline ends. Germline V gene data show CDR1 as MNHNY and CDR2 as SVGAGI (reference sequence). This sample stems from a study of T cell repertoires in cytomegalovirus infection. The wider study: It can be stated that public TCR beta signatures indicated CMV infection as well as a matching HLA type. Study observations and caveats: Predominance within the ex vivo response was attributable to HLA-C-restricted CMV-specific TCR beta clonotypes. Using cumulative public TCR beta family frequency, the authors identified those who carried CMV together with the relevant HLA.

TCRdb independently ran MiXCR on the reads; one entry per CDR3 protein. Here the sample spans approximately 160,000 distinct CDR3 sequences, 17% being singletons. Source material: CD8+ T cells from PBMCs. The sequence was collected from a human donor in good health (CMV status not recorded). Some clones in this sample may be carry-over from other donors' samples. V usage is TRBV6-6 and J usage is TRBJ2-1, with D perhaps TRBD1 or TRBD2 (5 bases each). CDR3 sequence: CASSYPGTPADEQFF. The CDR3 nucleotides read TGTGCCAGCAGTTATCCCGGGACCCCAGCTGATGAGCAGTTCTTC.